The clone carrying this T cell receptor (beta chain) has a handful of counts. Its antigen is unknown. Germline V CDR1 and CDR2: SEHNR, FQNEAQ (reference sequence). CDR3 size: 13 residues. V lost 3 bases to trimming and J lost 5 bases, with 10 bases between them. Unique molecular identifier tags were affixed to discrete cDNA molecules. TCRdb fed the 5' RACE reads into MiXCR, producing one record per CDR3 protein. The sample records 70,000 or so distinct CDR3 sequences, 12% being singletons. The data originate from a study of early T cells in non-severe SARS-CoV-2 infection. Study summary: The study sequenced bulk RNA from unsorted whole blood, with chains unpaired. Regarding the study as a whole: Database matching using VDJdb favored anti-spike CD8 responses, with private and CD4 specificities left missing.

The origin of this receptor is an adult who was a healthcare worker with PCR-confirmed SARS-CoV-2 infection or an uninfected control (not recorded which). Sequenced: whole blood. The chain uses TRBV7-9 and TRBJ2-5; D uncertain. The CDR3 here is CASSFVRSETQYF. CDR3 nucleotides: TGTGCCAGCAGCTTCGTCCGGTCGGAGACCCAGTACTTC.